This T cell receptor (beta chain) was documented in a study of chemoradiotherapy in HPV16-positive cancers. Study-wide context: Candidate HPV-specific T-cell clones and common TCR motifs came from functional assays in a couple of HPV16-positive patients.

V shed 1 base and J 2 bases; nucleotides not matched to a gene: 6. Germline-derived CDR1 and CDR2 are SGHVS and FQNEAQ. This CDR3 is 18 amino acids long. The protocol was immunoSEQ multiplex PCR, while the TCRdb copy is restricted to in-frame clones and leaves out a portion. The sample has tens of thousands of clones, roughly 95% seen once; the top ten hold approximately 3%. This specimen was acquired from a patient who underwent chemoradiotherapy. This clonotype was obtained from a human donor with HPV-associated anogenital cancer. The J gene is TRBJ1-3, the V gene TRBV7-8; 12 nucleotides align to TRBD1. This chain's CDR3 is CASSLGVGTGGPGNTIYF. In DNA, the CDR3 is TGTGCCAGCAGCTTAGGGGTAGGGACAGGGGGCCCTGGAAACACCATATATTTT.